These T cell receptor beta chains were read from a single sample in a study of T-cell reconstitution after alpha-beta-depleted transplantation in children. TCRdb redid the calling of the PCR reads with MiXCR, one entry per CDR3 protein. The repertoire includes roughly 98,000 distinct CDR3 sequences, about 16% of them detected once, and around a fifth sits in the top ten. The source material was PBMCs, mostly from graft donor cells, sampled 180 days after TCRalphabeta/CD19-depleted stem cell transplant. All receptors derive from a male patient aged 2-10 years who had a stem cell transplant for acute lymphoblastic leukemia, so the T cells may come from the graft donor. Both conserved end residues are trimmed from each CDR3.

V gene,CDR3 protein
TRBV29-1,SVSNGVHEQY
TRBV7-2,ASSLTGTGFYEQF
TRBV20-1,SAKGRTWVYEQY
TRBV5-1,ASSLGKGIQETQY
TRBV5-1,ASSRRWYEQF
TRBV27,ATRRANVLT
TRBV30,AWSAGSVNSPLH
TRBV7-9,ASSGDRSQGTEAF
TRBV6-5,ASSYSISSRAGKTQY
TRBV2,ASSEAGLLWATRGEQY
TRBV12-3/TRBV12-4,ASSPSGGGQETQY
TRBV29-1,SVEAGNEQY
TRBV7-2,ASSLEALYYEQY
TRBV7-2,ASSSPDRKPYEQY
TRBV2,ASSTDGGNTEAF
TRBV2,ASVGTNRGQY
TRBV5-1,ASSLAPDSYEQY
TRBV27,ASSDRGIYGYT
TRBV3-1,AATVSGANVLT
TRBV7-2,ASSFQGEVETQY
TRBV20-1,SAKGPITGELF
TRBV27,ASSPGTGGYNEQF
TRBV12-3/TRBV12-4,ASSPPPRQRASREQY
TRBV15,ATSRVYGGTEAF
TRBV6-6,ASSPTTGAKQF
TRBV7-9,ASSLGQYNEQF
TRBV12-3/TRBV12-4,ASSYRAEANYGYT
TRBV12-3/TRBV12-4,ASTRVSGANVLT
TRBV29-1,SGGTVNNEQF